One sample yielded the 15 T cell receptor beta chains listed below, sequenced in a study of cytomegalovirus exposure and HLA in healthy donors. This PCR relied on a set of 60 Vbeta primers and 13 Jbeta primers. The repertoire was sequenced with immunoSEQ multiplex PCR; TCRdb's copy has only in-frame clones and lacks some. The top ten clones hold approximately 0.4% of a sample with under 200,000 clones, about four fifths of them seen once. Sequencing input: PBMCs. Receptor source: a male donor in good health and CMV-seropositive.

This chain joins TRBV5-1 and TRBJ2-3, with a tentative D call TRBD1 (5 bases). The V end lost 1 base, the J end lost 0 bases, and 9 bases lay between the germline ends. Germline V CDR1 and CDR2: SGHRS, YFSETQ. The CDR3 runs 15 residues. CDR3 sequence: CASSLTGSSTDTQYF. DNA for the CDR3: TGCGCCAGCAGCTTGACAGGTTCTAGCACAGATACGCAGTATTTT.

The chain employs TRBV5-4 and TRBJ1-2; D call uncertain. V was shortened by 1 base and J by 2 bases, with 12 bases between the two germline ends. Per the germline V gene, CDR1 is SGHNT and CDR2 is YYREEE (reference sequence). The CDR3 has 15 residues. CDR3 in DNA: TGTGCCAGCAGCTTGCTCTTTGGGCAGAACTATGGCTACACCTTC. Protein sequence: CASSLLFGQNYGYTF.

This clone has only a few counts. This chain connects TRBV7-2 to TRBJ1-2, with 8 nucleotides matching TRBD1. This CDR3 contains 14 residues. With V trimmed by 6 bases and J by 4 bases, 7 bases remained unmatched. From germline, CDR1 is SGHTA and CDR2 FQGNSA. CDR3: CASSSGGRVYGYTF. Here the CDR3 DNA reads TGTGCCAGCAGTTCAGGGGGCAGGGTCTATGGCTACACCTTC.

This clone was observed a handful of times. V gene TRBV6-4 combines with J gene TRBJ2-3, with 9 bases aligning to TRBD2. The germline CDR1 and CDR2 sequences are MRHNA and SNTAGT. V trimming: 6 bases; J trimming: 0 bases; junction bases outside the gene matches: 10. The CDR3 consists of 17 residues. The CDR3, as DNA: TGTGCCAGCAGCGTAAATAGCGGGGGCATTAGCACAGATACGCAGTATTTT. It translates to CASSVNSGGISTDTQYF.

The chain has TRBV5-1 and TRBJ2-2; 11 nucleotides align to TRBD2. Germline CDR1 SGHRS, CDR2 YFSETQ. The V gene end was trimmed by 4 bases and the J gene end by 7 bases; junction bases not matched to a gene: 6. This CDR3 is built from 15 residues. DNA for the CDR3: TGCGCCAGCAGCATCACTAGCGGGGGAAACGGGGAGCTGTTTTTT. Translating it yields CASSITSGGNGELFF.

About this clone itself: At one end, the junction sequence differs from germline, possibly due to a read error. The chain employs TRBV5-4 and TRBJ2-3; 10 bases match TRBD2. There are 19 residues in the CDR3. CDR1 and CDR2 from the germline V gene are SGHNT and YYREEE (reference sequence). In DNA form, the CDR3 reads TGTGCCAGCAGCACTCCCCCCCTACTAGCGGGGTCATCCACAGGTACGCAGTATTTT. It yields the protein CASSTPPLLAGSSTGTQYF.

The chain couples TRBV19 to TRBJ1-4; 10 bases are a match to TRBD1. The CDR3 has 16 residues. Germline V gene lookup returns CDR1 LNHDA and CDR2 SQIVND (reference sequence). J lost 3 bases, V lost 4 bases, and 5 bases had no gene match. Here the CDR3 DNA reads TGTGCCAGTAGTACCGGGACAGGGGCCGCTAATGAAAAACTGTTTTTT. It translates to CASSTGTGAANEKLFF.

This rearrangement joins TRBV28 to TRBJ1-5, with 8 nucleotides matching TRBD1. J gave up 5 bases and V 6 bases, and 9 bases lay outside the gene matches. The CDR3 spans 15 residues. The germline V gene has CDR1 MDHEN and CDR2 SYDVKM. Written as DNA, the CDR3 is TGTGCCAGCAGATTCCATGGACAGGGAGATCAGCCCCAGCATTTT. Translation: CASRFHGQGDQPQHF.

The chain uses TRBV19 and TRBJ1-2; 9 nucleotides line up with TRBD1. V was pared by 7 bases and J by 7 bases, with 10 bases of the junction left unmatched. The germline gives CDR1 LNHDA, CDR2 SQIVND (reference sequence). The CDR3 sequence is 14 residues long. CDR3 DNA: TGTGCCAGTATTCGAGGACAGGGGTTCGGTGGCTACACCTTC. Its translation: CASIRGQGFGGYTF.

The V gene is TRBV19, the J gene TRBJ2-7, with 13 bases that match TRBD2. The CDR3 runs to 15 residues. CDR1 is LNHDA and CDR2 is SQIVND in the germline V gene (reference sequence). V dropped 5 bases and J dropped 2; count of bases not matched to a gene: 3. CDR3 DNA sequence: TGTGCCAGTAGTCCGGGGACTAGCGGGACCTACGAGCAGTACTTC. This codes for CASSPGTSGTYEQYF. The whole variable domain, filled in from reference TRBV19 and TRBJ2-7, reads DGGITQSPKYLFRKEGQNVTLSCEQNLNHDAMYWYRQDPGQGLRLIYYSQIVNDFQKGDIAEGYSVSREKKESFPLTVTSAQKNPTAFYLCASSPGTSGTYEQYFGPGTRLTVT.

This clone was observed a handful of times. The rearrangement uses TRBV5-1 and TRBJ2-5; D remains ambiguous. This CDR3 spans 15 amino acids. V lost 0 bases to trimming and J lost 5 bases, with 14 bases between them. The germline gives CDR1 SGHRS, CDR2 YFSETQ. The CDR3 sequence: CASSLGSGHEETQYF. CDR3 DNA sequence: TGCGCCAGCAGCTTGGGGTCAGGTCATGAGGAGACCCAGTACTTC.

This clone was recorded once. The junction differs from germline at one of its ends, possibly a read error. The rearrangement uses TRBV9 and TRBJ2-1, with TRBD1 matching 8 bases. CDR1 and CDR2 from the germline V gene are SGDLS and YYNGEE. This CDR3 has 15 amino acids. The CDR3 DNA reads TGTGCCAGCAGCGCCCGACAGGGGCCAAGGGATGATCAGTTCTTC. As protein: CASSARQGPRDDQFF.

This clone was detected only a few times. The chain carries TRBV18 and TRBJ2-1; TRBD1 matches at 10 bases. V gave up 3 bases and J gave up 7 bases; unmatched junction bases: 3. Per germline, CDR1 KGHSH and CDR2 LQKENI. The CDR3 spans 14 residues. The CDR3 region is CASSPDRGRNEQFF. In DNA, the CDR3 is TGTGCCAGCTCACCGGACAGGGGGAGGAATGAGCAGTTCTTC.

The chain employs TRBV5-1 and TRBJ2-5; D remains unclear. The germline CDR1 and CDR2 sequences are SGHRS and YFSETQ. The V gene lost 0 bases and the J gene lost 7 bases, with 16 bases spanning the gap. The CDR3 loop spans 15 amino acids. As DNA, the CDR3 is TGCGCCAGCAGCTTGGGCCCCACCAGCGAAGGGACCCAGTACTTC. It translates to CASSLGPTSEGTQYF.

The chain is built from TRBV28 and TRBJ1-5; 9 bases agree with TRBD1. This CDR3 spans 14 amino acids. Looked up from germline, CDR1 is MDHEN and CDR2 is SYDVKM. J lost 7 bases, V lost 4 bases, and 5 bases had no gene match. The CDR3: CASSSETGGQPQHF. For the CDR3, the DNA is TGTGCCAGCAGTTCAGAGACAGGGGGACAGCCCCAGCATTTT. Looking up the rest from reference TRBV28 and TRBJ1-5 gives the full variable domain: DVKVTQSSRYLVKRTGEKVFLECVQDMDHENMFWYRQDPGLGLRLIYFSYDVKMKEKGDIPEGYSVSREKKERFSLILESASTNQTSMYLCASSSETGGQPQHFGDGTRLSIL.